What follows are 18 T cell receptor beta chains derived from one specimen sequenced in a study of T cell changes during pregnancy in multiple sclerosis. The data were produced by immunoSEQ multiplex PCR, yet TCRdb's version contains in-frame clones alone and is incomplete. Among some 46,000 clones, roughly 92% were seen once, and the ten largest hold 2% to 2.5%. The material sequenced was peripheral blood, taken in the third trimester of pregnancy. These receptors came from a female donor with multiple sclerosis, enrolled in a pregnancy study.

This sequence joins TRBV29-1 and TRBJ2-3; perhaps TRBD2 as D (6 bases). The V gene lost 7 bases and the J gene lost 0 bases, with 14 bases spanning the gap. Germline CDR1 reads SQVTM; CDR2 reads ANQGSEA. This CDR3 has 14 amino acids. The CDR3 reads CSAIRGSSTDTQYF. DNA of the CDR3: TGCAGCGCGATTCGGGGGTCTAGCACAGATACGCAGTATTTT.

The gene calls are TRBV6-5 and TRBJ2-3, with TRBD2 identical over 7 bases. Germline trimming cut 4 bases from V and 0 bases from J; bases unmatched to any gene: 7. This CDR3 contains 16 residues. Germline CDR1 and CDR2: MNHEY and SVGAGI. In DNA form, the CDR3 reads TGTGCCAGCAGTTTCAATCAGCGGGGAAGCACAGATACGCAGTATTTT. Translating it yields CASSFNQRGSTDTQYF.

The chain is built from TRBV6-5 and TRBJ1-4; D gene ambiguous. The CDR3 length is 13 residues. CDR1 is MNHEY and CDR2 is SVGAGI in the germline V gene. V shed 6 bases and J shed 5 bases, with 10 bases lying between them. CDR3 region: CASSFRRNEKLFF. The CDR3 bases are TGTGCCAGCAGCTTCAGGAGGAATGAAAAACTGTTTTTT.

The chain uses TRBV5-1 and TRBJ1-1; perhaps TRBD1 as D (5 bases). Trimming cost V 4 bases and J 1 base, with 20 bases left between them. Per germline, CDR1 SGHRS and CDR2 YFSETQ. CDR3 length equals 17 residues. This chain's CDR3 is CASSPRGGAKGNTEAFF. CDR3 DNA sequence: TGCGCCAGCAGCCCCCGTGGAGGGGCGAAAGGGAACACTGAAGCTTTCTTT.

The rearrangement uses TRBV6-4 and TRBJ2-7; 7 bases map to TRBD2. Germline V gives CDR1 MRHNA, CDR2 SNTAGT. This CDR3 region has 15 residues. Germline trimming cut 0 bases from V and 7 bases from J; bases unmatched to any gene: 9. The CDR3 region is CASSDSETSFREQYF. CDR3 nucleotides: TGTGCCAGCAGTGACTCGGAGACTAGCTTCAGGGAGCAGTACTTC.

CDR3 sequence reads: CASSVEGGTEQYF. The CDR3 coding sequence is TGTGCCAGCAGCGTAGAAGGGGGTACCGAGCAGTACTTC. The genes are TRBV9 and TRBJ2-7; D might be TRBD1 (6 bases). The CDR3 is 13 amino acids. V dropped 0 bases and J dropped 6 bases, with 10 bases sitting between them. Germline V gene lookup returns CDR1 SGDLS and CDR2 YYNGEE.

The chain links TRBV15 to TRBJ2-5, with D tentatively TRBD2 (5 bases). The V gene lost 9 bases and the J gene lost 3 bases, with 14 bases spanning the gap. CDR1 and CDR2 (germline): LNHNV, YYDKDF (reference sequence). The CDR3 runs 13 residues. CDR3 bases: TGTGCCACTGCTCCGGGGATAAAAGAGACCCAGTACTTC. Translated, it gives CATAPGIKETQYF.

The genes are TRBV11-2 and TRBJ2-7; a weak D match, TRBD2 (5 bases). Germline values: CDR1 SGHAT, CDR2 FQNNGV. The length of the CDR3 is 15 residues. Trimming took 0 bases from V and 1 from J, leaving 10 bases between them. The CDR3 here is CASSLDLGDSYEQYF. The CDR3 coding sequence is TGTGCCAGCAGCTTAGACCTCGGGGATTCCTACGAGCAGTACTTC.

This clone was detected only once. The chain recombines TRBV12-2 with TRBJ2-7; TRBD1 is the table's D call and was not checked against the DNA. TRBV12-2 is classified as a pseudogene. The CDR3 is 13 amino acids. The CDR3 loop reads CASPNRGQDEQYF. The CDR3 region has the DNA TGTGCAAGTCCCAACAGGGGACAAGACGAGCAGTACTTC.

The chain employs TRBV11-3 and TRBJ2-5; perhaps TRBD2 as D (6 bases). This CDR3 has 18 residues. Germline values: CDR1 SGHNT, CDR2 YENEEA. The V end lost 0 bases, the J end lost 4 bases, and 21 bases lay between the germline ends. DNA for the CDR3: TGTGCCAGCAGCTTAGATCGCTGGCTCGGGAGATCGGGAGAGACCCAGTACTTC. Residues: CASSLDRWLGRSGETQYF.

This chain joins TRBV29-1 and TRBJ2-2; D is perhaps TRBD2 (6 bases). This CDR3 has 13 residues. V dropped 3 bases and J dropped 3 bases, with 8 bases sitting between them. Per the germline V gene, CDR1 is SQVTM and CDR2 is ANQGSEA. CDR3 sequence (DNA): TGCAGCGTTGAGGCGGGGTACACCGGGGAGCTGTTTTTT. It encodes CSVEAGYTGELFF.

This clone appeared once. The chain combines TRBV4-3 with TRBJ1-2, with TRBD1 identical over 8 bases. The CDR3 contains 18 residues. The V gene's germline CDR1 is LGHNA and CDR2 YSLEER. J lost 2 bases, V lost 0 bases, and 11 bases had no gene match. CDR3 nucleotide sequence: TGCGCCAGCAGCCAAGATCGGATACCGGGACAGGTCAACTATGGCTACACCTTC. As protein: CASSQDRIPGQVNYGYTF.

This clone has just one count. The chain couples TRBV19 to TRBJ2-1; 7 bases map to TRBD2. The ends lost 1 base at V and 4 bases at J; junction bases unmatched: 4. CDR1 and CDR2 (germline): LNHDA, SQIVND (reference sequence). The CDR3 is 15 amino acids. The CDR3 DNA follows: TGTGCCAGTAGTATAGGGGAGGGGAGTTACAATGAGCAGTTCTTC. Its protein is CASSIGEGSYNEQFF.

Here the CDR3 reads CATSNRGTGSYEQYF. CDR3 nucleotide sequence: TGTGCCACCAGCAACAGGGGGACGGGGTCCTACGAGCAGTACTTC. This sequence joins TRBV15 and TRBJ2-7, with 8 positions matching TRBD1. Germline V gene data show CDR1 as LNHNV and CDR2 as YYDKDF (reference sequence). The CDR3 has 15 residues. With 4 bases clipped from V and 1 base from J, the junction kept 6 bases outside the gene matches.

This sequence joins TRBV4-3 and TRBJ1-2; possibly TRBD1 for D (6 bases). CDR3 size: 15 residues. Looked up from germline, CDR1 is LGHNA and CDR2 is YSLEER. V was cut by 0 bases and J by 2 bases, with 10 bases left in between. For the CDR3, the DNA is TGCGCCAGCAGCCAAGACAGGGGAAACAACTATGGCTACACCTTC. Amino acids: CASSQDRGNNYGYTF.

Only one count was recorded for this clone. The chain is built from TRBV5-1 and TRBJ2-7, with 8 positions matching TRBD2. CDR3 size: 18 residues. Looked up from germline, CDR1 is SGHRS and CDR2 is YFSETQ. V was pared by 3 bases and J by 1 base, with 15 bases of the junction left unmatched. CDR3 loop: CASSSPGGVGGGSYEQYF. CDR3 DNA sequence: TGCGCCAGCAGCTCGCCGGGAGGGGTAGGAGGGGGGTCCTACGAGCAGTACTTC.

The V call is TRBV23-1, the J call TRBJ1-1; D gene ambiguous. TRBV23-1 is filed as an ORF, its function uncertain. The CDR3 consists of 15 residues. The V end lost 2 bases, the J end lost 3 bases, and 13 bases lay between the germline ends. CDR3: CASSQTRPGHTEAFF. DNA of the CDR3: TGCGCCAGCAGTCAAACTAGACCCGGGCACACTGAAGCTTTCTTT.

The table lists this clone with a few counts. The J gene is TRBJ1-1, the V gene TRBV29-1, with a weak D call TRBD1 (6 bases). Germline V lookup: CDR1 SQVTM, CDR2 ANQGSEA. The CDR3 is made up of 14 amino acids. Trimming shortened V by 4 bases and J by 0 bases, and 12 bases separated the two germline ends. CDR3 amino acids: CSVVGQRMNTEAFF. For the CDR3, the DNA is TGCAGCGTTGTCGGACAGCGGATGAACACTGAAGCTTTCTTT.